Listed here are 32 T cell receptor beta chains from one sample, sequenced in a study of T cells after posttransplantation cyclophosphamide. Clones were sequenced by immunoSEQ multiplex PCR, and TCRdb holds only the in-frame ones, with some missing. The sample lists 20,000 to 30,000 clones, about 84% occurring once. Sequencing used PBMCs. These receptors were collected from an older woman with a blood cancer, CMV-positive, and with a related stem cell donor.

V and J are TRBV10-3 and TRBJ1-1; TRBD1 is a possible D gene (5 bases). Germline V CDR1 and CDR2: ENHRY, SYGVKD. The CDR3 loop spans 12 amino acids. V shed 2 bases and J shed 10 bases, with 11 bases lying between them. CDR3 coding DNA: TGTGCCATCAGTGAGCCCGGAGGGGCAGCTTTCTTT. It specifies CAISEPGGAAFF.

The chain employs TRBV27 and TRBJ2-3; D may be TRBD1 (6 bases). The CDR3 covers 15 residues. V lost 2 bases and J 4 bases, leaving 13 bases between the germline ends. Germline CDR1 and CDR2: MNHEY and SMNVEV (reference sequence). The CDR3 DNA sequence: TGTGCCAGCAGTTTAGGGCCTAGGGGGTCAGATACGCAGTATTTT. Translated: CASSLGPRGSDTQYF.

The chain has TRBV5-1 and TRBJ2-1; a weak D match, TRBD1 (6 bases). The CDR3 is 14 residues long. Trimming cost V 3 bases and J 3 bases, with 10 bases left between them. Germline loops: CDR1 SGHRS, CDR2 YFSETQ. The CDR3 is CASSSGQSYNEQFF. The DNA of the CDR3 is TGCGCCAGCAGCTCAGGACAGAGCTACAATGAGCAGTTCTTC.

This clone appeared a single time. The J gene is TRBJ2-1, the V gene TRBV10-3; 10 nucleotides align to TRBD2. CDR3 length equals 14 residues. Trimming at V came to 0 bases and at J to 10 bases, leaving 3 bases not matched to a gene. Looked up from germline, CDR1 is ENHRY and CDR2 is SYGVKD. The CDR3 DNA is TGTGCCATCAGTGAGTCACTAGCGGGACAGGAGCAGTTCTTC. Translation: CAISESLAGQEQFF.

CDR3 nucleotides: TGTGCCAGCAGCCCCGGGAGCTCGAACACCGGGGAGCTGTTTTTT. The encoded protein is CASSPGSSNTGELFF. This chain connects TRBV9 to TRBJ2-2, with D perhaps matching TRBD2 (6 bases). Germline CDR1 reads SGDLS; CDR2 reads YYNGEE. The CDR3 runs 15 residues. With 4 bases removed from V and 0 bases from J, the gap between germline ends came to 10 bases.

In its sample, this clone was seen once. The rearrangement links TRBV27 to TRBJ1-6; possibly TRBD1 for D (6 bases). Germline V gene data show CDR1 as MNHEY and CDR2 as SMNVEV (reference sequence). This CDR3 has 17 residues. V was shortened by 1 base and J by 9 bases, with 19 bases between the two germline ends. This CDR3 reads CASSLFSGGVLTSPLHF. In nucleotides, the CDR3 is TGTGCCAGCAGTTTATTTTCGGGGGGCGTTCTTACTTCACCCCTCCACTTT.

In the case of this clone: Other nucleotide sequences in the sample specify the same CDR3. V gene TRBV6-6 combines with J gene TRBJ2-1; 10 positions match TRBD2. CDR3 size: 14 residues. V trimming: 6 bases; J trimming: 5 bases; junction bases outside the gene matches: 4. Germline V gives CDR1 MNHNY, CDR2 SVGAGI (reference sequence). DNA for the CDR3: TGTGCCAGCAGGCAAGCGGGAGGGAACAATGAGCAGTTCTTC. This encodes CASRQAGGNNEQFF.

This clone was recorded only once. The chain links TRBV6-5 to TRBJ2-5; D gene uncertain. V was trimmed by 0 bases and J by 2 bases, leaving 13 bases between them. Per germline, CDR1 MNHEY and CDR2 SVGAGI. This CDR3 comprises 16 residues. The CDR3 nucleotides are TGTGCCAGCAGTTACTCGGGCCAGAGAAATCAAGAGACCCAGTACTTC. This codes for CASSYSGQRNQETQYF.

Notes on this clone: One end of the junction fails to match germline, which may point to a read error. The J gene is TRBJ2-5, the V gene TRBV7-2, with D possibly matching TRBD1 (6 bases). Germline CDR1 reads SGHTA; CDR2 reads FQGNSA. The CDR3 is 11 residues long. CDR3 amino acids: CASSRYEGDDF. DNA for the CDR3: TGTGCCAGCAGCCGTTATGAGGGGGACGACTTC. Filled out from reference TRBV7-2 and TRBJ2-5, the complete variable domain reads GAGVSQSPSNKVTEKGKDVELRCDPISGHTALYWYRQSLGQGLEFLIYFQGNSAPDKSGLPSDRFSAERTGGSVSTLTIQRTQQEDSAVYLCASSRYEGDDFGPGTRLLVL.

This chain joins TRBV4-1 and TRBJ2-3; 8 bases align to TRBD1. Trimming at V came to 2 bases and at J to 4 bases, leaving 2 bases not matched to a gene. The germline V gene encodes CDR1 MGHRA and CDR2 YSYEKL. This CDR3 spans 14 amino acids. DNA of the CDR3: TGCGCCAGCAGCCAACTACAGGGGGCAGATACGCAGTATTTT. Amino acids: CASSQLQGADTQYF.

CDR3 in amino acids: CAALQGASNTEAFF. The DNA for the CDR3 is TGTGCCGCCCTACAGGGGGCTTCGAACACTGAAGCTTTCTTT. The rearrangement links TRBV10-3 to TRBJ1-1, with 9 bases fitting TRBD1. V lost 11 bases, J lost 1 base, and 8 bases stayed unmatched. The CDR3 covers 14 residues. Germline CDR1 reads ENHRY; CDR2 reads SYGVKD.

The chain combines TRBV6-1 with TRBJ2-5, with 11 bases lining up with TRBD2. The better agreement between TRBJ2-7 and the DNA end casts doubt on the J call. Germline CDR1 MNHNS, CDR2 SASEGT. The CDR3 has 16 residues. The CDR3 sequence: CASSAGLAGFAYEQYF. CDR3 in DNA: TGTGCCAGCAGTGCCGGACTAGCGGGTTTTGCATACGAGCAGTACTTC.

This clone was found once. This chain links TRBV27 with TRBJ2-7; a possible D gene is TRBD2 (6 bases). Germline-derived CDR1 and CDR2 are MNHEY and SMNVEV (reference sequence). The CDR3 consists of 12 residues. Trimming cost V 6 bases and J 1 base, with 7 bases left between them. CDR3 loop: CASSRGSYEQYF. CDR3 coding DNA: TGTGCCAGCAGCCGGGGGTCCTACGAGCAGTACTTC.

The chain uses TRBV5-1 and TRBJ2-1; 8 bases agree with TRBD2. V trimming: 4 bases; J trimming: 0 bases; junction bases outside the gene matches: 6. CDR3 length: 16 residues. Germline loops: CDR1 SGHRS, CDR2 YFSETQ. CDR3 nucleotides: TGCGCCAGCAGCCCCGGGGGGGGCGGCTCCTACAATGAGCAGTTCTTC. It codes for CASSPGGGGSYNEQFF.

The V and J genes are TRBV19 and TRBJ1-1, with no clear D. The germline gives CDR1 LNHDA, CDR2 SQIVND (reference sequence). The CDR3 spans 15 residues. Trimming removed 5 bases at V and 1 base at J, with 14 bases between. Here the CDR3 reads CASSHRVEGNTEAFF. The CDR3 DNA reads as TGTGCCAGTAGTCATAGGGTGGAGGGGAACACTGAAGCTTTCTTT.

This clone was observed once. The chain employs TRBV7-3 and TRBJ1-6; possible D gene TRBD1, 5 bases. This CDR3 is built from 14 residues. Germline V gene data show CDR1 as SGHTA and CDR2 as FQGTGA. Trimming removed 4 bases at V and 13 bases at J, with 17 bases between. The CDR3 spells CASSSQGPLSPLHF. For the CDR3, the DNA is TGTGCCAGCAGCTCCCAGGGCCCTCTTAGTCCCCTCCACTTT.

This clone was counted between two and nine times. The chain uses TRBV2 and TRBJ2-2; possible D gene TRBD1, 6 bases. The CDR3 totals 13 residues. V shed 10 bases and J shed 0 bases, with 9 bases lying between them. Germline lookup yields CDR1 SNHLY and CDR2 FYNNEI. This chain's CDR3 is CATRDTNTGELFF. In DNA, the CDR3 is TGTGCCACCCGGGACACGAACACCGGGGAGCTGTTTTTT. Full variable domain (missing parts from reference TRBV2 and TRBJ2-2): EPEVTQTPSHQVTQMGQEVILRCVPISNHLYFYWYRQILGQKVEFLVSFYNNEISEKSEIFDDQFSVERPDGSNFTLKIRSTKLEDSAMYFCATRDTNTGELFFGEGSRLTVL.

CDR3 sequence reads: CASSKALGQGHYGYTF. CDR3 nucleotide sequence: TGTGCCAGCAGCAAAGCGCTGGGACAGGGACACTATGGCTACACCTTC. The gene calls are TRBV21-1 and TRBJ1-2; the D call in the table, TRBD1, was not verified against the DNA. TRBV21-1 is tagged as a pseudogene. The CDR3 totals 16 residues.

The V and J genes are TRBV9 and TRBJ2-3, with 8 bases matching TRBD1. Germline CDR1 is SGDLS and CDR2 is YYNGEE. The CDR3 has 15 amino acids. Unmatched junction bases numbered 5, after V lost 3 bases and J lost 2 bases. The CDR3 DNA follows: TGTGCCAGCAGCGCCGGACAGGGCTTCACAGATACGCAGTATTTT. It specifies CASSAGQGFTDTQYF.

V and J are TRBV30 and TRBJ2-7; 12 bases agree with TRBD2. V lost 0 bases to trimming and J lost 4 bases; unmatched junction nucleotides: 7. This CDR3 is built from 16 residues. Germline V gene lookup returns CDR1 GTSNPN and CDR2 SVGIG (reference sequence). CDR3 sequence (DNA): TGTGCCTGGAGTGTACGAGGGCTAGCGGGAGGGTACGAGCAGTACTTC. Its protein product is CAWSVRGLAGGYEQYF.

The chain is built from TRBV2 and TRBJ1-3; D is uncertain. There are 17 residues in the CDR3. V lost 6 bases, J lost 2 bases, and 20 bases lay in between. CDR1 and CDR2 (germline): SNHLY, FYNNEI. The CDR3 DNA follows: TGTGCCAGCAGGAGATCCCTGTTGCCCCGTCCTGGAAACACCATATATTTT. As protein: CASRRSLLPRPGNTIYF.

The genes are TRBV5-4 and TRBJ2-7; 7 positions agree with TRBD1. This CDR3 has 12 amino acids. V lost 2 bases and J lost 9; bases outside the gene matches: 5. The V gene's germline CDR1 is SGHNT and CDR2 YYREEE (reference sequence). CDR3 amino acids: CASSFGQAGQYF. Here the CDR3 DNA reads TGTGCCAGCAGCTTCGGACAGGCGGGGCAGTACTTC.

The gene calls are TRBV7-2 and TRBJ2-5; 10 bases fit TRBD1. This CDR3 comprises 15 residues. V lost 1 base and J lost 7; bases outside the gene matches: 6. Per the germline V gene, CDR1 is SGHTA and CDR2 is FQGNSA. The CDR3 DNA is TGTGCCAGCAGCTTAGAGGGACAGGGGCGGCGGACCCAGTACTTC. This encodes CASSLEGQGRRTQYF.

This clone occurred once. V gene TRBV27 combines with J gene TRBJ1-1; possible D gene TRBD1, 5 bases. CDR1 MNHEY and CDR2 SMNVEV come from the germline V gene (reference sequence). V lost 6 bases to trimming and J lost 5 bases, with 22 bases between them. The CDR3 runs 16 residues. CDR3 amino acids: CASSRTTGQLGTEAFF. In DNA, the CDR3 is TGTGCCAGCAGCAGAACGACCGGACAACTGGGGACTGAAGCTTTCTTT.

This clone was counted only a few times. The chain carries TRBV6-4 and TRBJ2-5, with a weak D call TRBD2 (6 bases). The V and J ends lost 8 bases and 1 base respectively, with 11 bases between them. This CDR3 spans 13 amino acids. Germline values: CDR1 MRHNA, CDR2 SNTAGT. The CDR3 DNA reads TGTGCCAGCCCGGGGGACCTCCAAGAGACCCAGTACTTC. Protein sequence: CASPGDLQETQYF.

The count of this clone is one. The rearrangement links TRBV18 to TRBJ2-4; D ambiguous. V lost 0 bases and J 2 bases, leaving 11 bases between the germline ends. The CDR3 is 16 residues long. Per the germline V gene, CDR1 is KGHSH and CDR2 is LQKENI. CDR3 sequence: CASSPPFSKTKNIQYF. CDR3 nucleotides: TGTGCCAGCTCACCACCTTTCAGTAAAACCAAAAACATTCAGTACTTC.

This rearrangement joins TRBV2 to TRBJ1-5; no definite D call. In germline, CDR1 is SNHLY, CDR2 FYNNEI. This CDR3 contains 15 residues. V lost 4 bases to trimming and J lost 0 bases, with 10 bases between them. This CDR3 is CASSVGNPSNQPQHF. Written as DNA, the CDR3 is TGTGCCAGCAGTGTCGGGAACCCTAGCAATCAGCCCCAGCATTTT.

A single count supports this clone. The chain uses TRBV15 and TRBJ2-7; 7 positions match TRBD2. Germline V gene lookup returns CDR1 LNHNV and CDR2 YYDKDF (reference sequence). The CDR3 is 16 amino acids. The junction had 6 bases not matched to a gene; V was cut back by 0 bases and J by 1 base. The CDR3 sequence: CATSRDWGGTSYEQYF. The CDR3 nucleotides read TGTGCCACCAGCAGAGATTGGGGGGGGACTTCCTACGAGCAGTACTTC.

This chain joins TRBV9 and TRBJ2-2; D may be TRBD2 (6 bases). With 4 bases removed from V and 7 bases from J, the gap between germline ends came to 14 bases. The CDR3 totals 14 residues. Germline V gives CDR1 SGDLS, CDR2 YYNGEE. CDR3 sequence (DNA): TGTGCCAGCAGCCCCGGAGGGAGAATCGGGGAGCTGTTTTTT. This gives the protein CASSPGGRIGELFF. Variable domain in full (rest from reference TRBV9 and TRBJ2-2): DSGVTQTPKHLITATGQRVTLRCSPRSGDLSVYWYQQSLDQGLQFLIQYYNGEERAKGNILERFSAQQFPDLHSELNLSSLELGDSALYFCASSPGGRIGELFFGEGSRLTVL.

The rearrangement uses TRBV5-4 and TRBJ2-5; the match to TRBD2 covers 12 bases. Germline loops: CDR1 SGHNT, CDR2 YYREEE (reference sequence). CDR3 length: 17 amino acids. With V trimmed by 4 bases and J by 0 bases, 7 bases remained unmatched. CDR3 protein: CASSPKLAGGHQETQYF. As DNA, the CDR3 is TGTGCCAGCAGCCCTAAACTAGCGGGAGGCCACCAAGAGACCCAGTACTTC.

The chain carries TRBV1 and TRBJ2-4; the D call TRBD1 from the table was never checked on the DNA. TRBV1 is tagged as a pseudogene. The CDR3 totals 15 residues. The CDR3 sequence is CTSSQDGWAQNIQYF. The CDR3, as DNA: TGCACCAGCAGCCAAGATGGGTGGGCCCAAAACATTCAGTACTTC.

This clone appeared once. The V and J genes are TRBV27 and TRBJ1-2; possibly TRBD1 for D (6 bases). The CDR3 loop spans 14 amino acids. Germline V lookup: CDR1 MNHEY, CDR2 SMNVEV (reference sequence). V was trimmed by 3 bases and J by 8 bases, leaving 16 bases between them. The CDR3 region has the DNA TGTGCCAGCAGTTTCGTGACAGGTGGATCGGGCTACACCTTC. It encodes CASSFVTGGSGYTF.